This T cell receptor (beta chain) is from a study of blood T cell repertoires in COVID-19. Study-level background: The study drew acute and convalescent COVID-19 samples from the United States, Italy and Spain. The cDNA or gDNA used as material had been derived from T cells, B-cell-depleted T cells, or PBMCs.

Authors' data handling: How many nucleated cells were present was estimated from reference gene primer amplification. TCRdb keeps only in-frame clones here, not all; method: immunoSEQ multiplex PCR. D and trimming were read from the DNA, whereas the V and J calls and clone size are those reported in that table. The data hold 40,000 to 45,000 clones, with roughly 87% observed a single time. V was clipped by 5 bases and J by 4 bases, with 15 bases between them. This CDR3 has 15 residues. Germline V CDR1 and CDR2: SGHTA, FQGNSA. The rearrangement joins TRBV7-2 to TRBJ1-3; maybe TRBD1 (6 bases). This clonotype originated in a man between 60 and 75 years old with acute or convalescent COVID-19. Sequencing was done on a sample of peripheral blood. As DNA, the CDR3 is TGTGCCAGCAGCCAAAGCAGGGGTTCAGGAAACACCATATATTTT. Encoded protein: CASSQSRGSGNTIYF.